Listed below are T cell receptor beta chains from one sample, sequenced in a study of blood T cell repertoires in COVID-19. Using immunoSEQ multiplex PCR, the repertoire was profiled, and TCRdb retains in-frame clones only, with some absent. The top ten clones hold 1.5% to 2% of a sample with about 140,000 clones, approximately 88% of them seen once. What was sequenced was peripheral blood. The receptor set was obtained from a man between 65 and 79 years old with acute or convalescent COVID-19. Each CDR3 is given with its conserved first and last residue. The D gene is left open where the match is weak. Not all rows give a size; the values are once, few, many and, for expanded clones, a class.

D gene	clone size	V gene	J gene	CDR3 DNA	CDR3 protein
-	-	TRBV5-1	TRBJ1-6	TGCGCCAGCAGCCCTCAGGATAATTCACCCCTCCACTTT	CASSPQDNSPLHF
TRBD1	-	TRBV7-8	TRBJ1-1	TGTGCCAGCAGCCGTGGAGGGACAGGTGAAGCTTTCTTT	CASSRGGTGEAFF
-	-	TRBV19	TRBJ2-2	TGTGCCAGTAGTATGTCCACAACATTCAACACCGGGGAGCTGTTTTTT	CASSMSTTFNTGELFF
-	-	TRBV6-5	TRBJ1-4	TGTGCCAGCAGTTATTCCAGGGCCTATAATGAAAAACTGTTTTTT	CASSYSRAYNEKLFF
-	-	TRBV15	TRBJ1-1	TGTGCCACCAGCAGAGATCCGAGCCGTTTGAACACTGAAGCTTTCTTT	CATSRDPSRLNTEAFF
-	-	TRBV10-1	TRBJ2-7	TGCGCCAGCAGTGAGGGACAGCTGTCTGCCTCCTACGAGCAGTACTTC	CASSEGQLSASYEQYF
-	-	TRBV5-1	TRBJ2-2	TGCGCCAGCAGCTCCCGAGGGGGGGGAAACACCGGGGAGCTGTTTTTT	CASSSRGGGNTGELFF
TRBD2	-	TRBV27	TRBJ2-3	TGTGCCAGCAGTTTATTGGGGGCGGGAGGGGACAACACAGATACGCAGTATTTT	CASSLLGAGGDNTDTQYF
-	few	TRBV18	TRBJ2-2	TGTGCCAGCTCACCAGGGGAGGCCGGGGAGCTGTTTTTT	CASSPGEAGELFF
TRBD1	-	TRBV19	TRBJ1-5	TGTGCCAGTAGTACCGGGACAGGGGTTCTCAATCAGCCCCAGCATTTT	CASSTGTGVLNQPQHF
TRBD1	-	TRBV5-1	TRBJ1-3	TGCGCCAGCAGCTTGGATCTCAGGGGGTCCCGCTCTGGAAACACCATATATTTT	CASSLDLRGSRSGNTIYF
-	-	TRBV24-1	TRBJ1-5	TGTGCCACCAGTGACGCGAATCAGCCCCAGCATTTT	CATSDANQPQHF
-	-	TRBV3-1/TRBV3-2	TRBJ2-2	TGTGCCAGCAGCCAAACTAGATTCTTGAACACCGGGGAGCTGTTTTTT	CASSQTRFLNTGELFF
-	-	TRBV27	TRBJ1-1	TGTGCCAGCAGTTTTGTTTCGGACACTGAAGCTTTCTTT	CASSFVSDTEAFF
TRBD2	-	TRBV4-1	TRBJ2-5	TGCGCCAGCAGCCAAGAAAAGCGGGGGAGCCCCCAGGAGACCCAGTACTTC	CASSQEKRGSPQETQYF
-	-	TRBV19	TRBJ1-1	TGTGCCAGTAGTATAGGGCAGGTGAACACTGAAGCTTTCTTT	CASSIGQVNTEAFF
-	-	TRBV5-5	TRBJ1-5	TGTGCCAGCAGCTTGGGGGGCCCGGCCGCTAATCAGCCCCAGCATTTT	CASSLGGPAANQPQHF
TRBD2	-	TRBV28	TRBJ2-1	TGTGCCAGCAGTTTATCCCGTCTAGCGGACTTCTACAATGAGCAGTTCTTC	CASSLSRLADFYNEQFF
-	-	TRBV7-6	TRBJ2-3	TGTGCCAGCAGCTCCCCCCTCCGGGACAACACAGATACGCAGTATTTT	CASSSPLRDNTDTQYF
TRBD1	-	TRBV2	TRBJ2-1	TGTGCCAGCAGTCGGACAGGTCTGTACAATGAGCAGTTCTTC	CASSRTGLYNEQFF
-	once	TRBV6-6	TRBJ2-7	TGTGCCAGCAGTTACTCTTCCGGGTCCTACGAGCAGTACTTC	CASSYSSGSYEQYF
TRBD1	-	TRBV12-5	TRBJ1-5	TGTGCTAGCCGGACAGGGGATCAGCCCCAGCATTTT	CASRTGDQPQHF
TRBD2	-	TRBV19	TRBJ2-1	TGTGCCAGTAGTATCCAGGATTTAGCGGGGGTCTACAATGAGCAGTTCTTC	CASSIQDLAGVYNEQFF
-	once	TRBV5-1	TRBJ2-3	TGCGCCAGCAGGGGGGCTCTGGGGAGAGGCACAGATACGCAGTATTTT	CASRGALGRGTDTQYF
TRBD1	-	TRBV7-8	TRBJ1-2	TGTGCCAGCAGTCAGACAGGGACGGGACTCAACTATGGCTACACCTTC	CASSQTGTGLNYGYTF
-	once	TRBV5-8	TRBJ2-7	TGTGCCAGCACACCAGGGCCAGGGGCTCCGGGCGTCGGGCAGTACTTC	CASTPGPGAPGVGQYF